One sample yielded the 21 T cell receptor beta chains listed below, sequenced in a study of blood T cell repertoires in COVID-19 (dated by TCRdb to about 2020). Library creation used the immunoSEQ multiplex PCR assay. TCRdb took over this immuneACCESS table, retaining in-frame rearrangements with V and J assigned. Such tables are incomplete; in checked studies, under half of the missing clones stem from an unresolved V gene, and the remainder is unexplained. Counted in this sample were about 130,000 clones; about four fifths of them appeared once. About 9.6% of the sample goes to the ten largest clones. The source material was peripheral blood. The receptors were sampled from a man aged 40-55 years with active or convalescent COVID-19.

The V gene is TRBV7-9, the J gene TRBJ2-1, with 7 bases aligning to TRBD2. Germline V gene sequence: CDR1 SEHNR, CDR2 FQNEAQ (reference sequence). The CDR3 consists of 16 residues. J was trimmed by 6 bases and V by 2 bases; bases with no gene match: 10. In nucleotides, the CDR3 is TGTGCCAGCAGCTTACGGGTCGCGGGGGATATCAATGAGCAGTTCTTC. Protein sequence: CASSLRVAGDINEQFF.

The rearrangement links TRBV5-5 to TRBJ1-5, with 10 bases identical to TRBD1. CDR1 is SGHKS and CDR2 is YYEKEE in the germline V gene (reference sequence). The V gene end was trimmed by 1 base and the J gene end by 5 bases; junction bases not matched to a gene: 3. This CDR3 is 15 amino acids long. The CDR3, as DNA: TGTGCCAGCAGCTTGTCGGGACAGGGGTATCAGCCCCAGCATTTT. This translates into CASSLSGQGYQPQHF.

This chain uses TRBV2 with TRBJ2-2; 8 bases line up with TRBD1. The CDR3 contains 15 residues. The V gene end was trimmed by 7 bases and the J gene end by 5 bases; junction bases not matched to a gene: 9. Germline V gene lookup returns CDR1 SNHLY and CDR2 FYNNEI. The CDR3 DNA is TGTGCCAGCAAGGGCCGGACAGGGTATACCGGGGAGCTGTTTTTT. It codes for CASKGRTGYTGELFF.

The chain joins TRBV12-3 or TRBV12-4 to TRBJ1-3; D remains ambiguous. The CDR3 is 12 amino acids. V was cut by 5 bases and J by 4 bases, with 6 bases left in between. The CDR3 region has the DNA TGTGCCAGCAGTCTCAGAGGAAACACCATATATTTT. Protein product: CASSLRGNTIYF.

Here the CDR3 DNA reads TGTGCCAGCAGTTCCCAGGGTACTGGAAACACCATATATTTT. Amino acid sequence: CASSSQGTGNTIYF. This chain joins TRBV28 and TRBJ1-3, with D maybe TRBD1 (5 bases). Deletions cut 4 bases from V and 2 bases from J, with 9 bases between. The germline V gene has CDR1 MDHEN and CDR2 SYDVKM. The CDR3 covers 14 residues.

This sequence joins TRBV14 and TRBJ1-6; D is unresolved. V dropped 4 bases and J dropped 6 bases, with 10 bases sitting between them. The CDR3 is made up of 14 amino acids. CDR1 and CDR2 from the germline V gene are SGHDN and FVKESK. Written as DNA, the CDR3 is TGTGCCAGCAGCCGGGAGGTTTTTAATTCACCCCTCCACTTT. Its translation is CASSREVFNSPLHF. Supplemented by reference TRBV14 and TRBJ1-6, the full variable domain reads EAGVTQFPSHSVIEKGQTVTLRCDPISGHDNLYWYRRVMGKEIKFLLHFVKESKQDESGMPNNRFLAERTGGTYSTLKVQPAELEDSGVYFCASSREVFNSPLHFGNGTRLTVT.

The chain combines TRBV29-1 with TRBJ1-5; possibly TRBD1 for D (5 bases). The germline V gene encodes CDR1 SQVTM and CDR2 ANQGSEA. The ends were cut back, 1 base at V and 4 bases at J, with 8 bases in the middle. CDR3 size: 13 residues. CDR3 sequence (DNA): TGCAGCGTTGAAGTGGGGGGTAATCAGCCCCAGCATTTT. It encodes CSVEVGGNQPQHF.

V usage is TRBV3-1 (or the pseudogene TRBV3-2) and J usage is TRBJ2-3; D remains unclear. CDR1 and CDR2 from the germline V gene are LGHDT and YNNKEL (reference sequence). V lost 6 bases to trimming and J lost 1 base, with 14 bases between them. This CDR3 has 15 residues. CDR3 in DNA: TGTGCCAGCAGGAAACAGACGACGGGCACAGATACGCAGTATTTT. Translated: CASRKQTTGTDTQYF.

The CDR3 here is CSVEESATDTQYF. DNA for the CDR3: TGCAGCGTTGAAGAGTCAGCGACAGATACGCAGTATTTT. The gene calls are TRBV29-1 and TRBJ2-3; no definite D call. CDR3 length: 13 residues. Germline CDR1 reads SQVTM; CDR2 reads ANQGSEA. With 0 bases removed from V and 3 bases from J, the gap between germline ends came to 7 bases.

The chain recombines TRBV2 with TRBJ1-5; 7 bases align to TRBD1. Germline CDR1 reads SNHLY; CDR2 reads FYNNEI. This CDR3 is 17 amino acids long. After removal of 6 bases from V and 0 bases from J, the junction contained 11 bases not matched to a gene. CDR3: CASSPDRVRNSNQPQHF. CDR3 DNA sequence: TGTGCCAGCAGCCCTGACAGGGTTAGAAATAGCAATCAGCCCCAGCATTTT.

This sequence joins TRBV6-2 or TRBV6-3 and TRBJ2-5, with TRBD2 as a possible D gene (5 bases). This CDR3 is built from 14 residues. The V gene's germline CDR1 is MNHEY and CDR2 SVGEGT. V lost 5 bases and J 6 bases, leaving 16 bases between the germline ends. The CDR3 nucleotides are TGTGCCAGCAGTACCCCAGCGGTCGCAAAGACCCAGTACTTC. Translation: CASSTPAVAKTQYF.

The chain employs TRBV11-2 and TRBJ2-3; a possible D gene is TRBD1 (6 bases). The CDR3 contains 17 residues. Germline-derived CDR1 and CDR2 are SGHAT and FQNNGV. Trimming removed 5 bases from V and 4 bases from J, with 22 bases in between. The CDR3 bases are TGTGCCAGCAGCCTCGGTAGGGACACACGGATGGCAGATACGCAGTATTTT. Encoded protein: CASSLGRDTRMADTQYF.

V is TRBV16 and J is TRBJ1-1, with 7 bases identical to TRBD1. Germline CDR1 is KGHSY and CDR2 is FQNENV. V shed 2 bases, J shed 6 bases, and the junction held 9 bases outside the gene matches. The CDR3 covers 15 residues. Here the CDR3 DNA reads TGTGCCAGCAGCCAACCGCCGGCAGGGGGTTCTGAAGCTTTCTTT. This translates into CASSQPPAGGSEAFF. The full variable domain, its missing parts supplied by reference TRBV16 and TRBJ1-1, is GEEVAQTPKHLVRGEGQKAKLYCAPIKGHSYVFWYQQVLKNEFKFLISFQNENVFDETGMPKERFSAKCLPNSPCSLEIQATKLEDSAVYFCASSQPPAGGSEAFFGQGTRLTVV.

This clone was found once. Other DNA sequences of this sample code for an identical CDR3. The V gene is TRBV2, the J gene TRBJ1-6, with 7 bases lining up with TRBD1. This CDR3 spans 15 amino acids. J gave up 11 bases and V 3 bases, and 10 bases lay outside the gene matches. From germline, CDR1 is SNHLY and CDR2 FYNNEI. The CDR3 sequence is CASSEERQGGTPLHF. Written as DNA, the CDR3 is TGTGCCAGCAGTGAGGAGAGACAGGGTGGTACACCCCTCCACTTT.

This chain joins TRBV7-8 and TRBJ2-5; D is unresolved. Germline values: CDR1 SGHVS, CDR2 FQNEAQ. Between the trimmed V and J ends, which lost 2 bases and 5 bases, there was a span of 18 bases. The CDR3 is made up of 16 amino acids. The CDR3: CASSLLKSTAKETQYF. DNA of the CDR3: TGTGCCAGCAGCTTACTCAAATCCACAGCCAAGGAGACCCAGTACTTC. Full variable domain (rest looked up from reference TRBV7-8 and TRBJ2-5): GAGVSQSPRYKVAKRGQDVALRCDPISGHVSLFWYQQALGQGPEFLTYFQNEAQLDKSGLPSDRFFAERPEGSVSTLKIQRTQQEDSAVYLCASSLLKSTAKETQYFGPGTRLLVL.

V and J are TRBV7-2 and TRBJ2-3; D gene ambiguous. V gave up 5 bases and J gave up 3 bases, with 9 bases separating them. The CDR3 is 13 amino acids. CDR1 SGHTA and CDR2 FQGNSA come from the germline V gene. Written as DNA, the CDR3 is TGTGCCAGCAGCGCCTCGAGAACAGATACGCAGTATTTT. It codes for CASSASRTDTQYF.

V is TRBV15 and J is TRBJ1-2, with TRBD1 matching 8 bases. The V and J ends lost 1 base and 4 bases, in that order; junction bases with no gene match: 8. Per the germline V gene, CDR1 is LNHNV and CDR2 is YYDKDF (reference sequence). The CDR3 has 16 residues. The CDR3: CATSRGAGGGLYGYTF. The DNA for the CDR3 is TGTGCCACCAGCAGAGGGGCAGGGGGCGGGCTCTATGGCTACACCTTC.

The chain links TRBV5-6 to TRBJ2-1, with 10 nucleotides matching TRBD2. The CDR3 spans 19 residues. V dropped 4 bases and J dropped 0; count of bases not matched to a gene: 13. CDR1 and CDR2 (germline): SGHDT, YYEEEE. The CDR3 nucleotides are TGTGCCAGCAGCCGACGGACTAGCGGACTATTAGGCTCCTACAATGAGCAGTTCTTC. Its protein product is CASSRRTSGLLGSYNEQFF.

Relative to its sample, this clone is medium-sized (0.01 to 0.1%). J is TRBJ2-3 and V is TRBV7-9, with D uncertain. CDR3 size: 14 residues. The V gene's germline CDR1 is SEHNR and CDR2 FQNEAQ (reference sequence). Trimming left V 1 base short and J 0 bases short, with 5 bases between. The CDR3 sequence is CASSLVSSTDTQYF. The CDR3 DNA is TGTGCCAGCAGCTTAGTTTCTAGCACAGATACGCAGTATTTT.

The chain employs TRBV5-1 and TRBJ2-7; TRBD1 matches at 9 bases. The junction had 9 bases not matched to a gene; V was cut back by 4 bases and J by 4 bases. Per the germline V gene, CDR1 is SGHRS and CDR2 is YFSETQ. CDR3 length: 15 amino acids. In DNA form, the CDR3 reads TGCGCCAGCAGCCGATCCGGGACAGGGCCTTACGAGCAGTACTTC. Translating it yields CASSRSGTGPYEQYF.

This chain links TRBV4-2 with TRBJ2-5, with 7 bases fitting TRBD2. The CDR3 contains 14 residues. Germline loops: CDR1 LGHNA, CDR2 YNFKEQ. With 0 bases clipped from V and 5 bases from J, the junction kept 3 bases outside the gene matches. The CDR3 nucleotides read TGTGCCAGCAGCCAAGATTGGGAGGGGGAGACCCAGTACTTC. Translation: CASSQDWEGETQYF.